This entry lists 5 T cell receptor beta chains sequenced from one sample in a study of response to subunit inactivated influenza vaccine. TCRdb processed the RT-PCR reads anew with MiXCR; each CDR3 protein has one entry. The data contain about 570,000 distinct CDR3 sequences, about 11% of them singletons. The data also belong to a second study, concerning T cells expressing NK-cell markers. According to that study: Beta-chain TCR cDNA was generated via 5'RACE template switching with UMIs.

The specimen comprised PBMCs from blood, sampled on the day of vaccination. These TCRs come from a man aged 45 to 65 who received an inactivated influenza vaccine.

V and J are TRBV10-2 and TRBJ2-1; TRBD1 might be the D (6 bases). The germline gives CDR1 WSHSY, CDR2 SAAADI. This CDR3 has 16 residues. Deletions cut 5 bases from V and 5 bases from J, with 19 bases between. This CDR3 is CASSHWTADTHNEQFF. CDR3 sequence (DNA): TGCGCCAGCAGTCATTGGACAGCGGATACCCACAATGAGCAGTTCTTC.

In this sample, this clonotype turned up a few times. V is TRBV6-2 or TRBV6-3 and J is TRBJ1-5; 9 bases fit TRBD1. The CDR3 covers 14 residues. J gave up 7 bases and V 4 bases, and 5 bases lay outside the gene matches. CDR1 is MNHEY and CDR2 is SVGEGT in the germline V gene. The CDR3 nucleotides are TGTGCCAGCAGTTGGGGACAGGGAGACCAGCCCCAGCATTTT. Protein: CASSWGQGDQPQHF.

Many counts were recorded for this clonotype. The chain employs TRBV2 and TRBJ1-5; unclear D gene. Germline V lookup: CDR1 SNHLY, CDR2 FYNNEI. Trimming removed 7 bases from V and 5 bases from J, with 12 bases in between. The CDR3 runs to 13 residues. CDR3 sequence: CASTYSEYQPQHF. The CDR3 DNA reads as TGTGCCAGCACTTACAGCGAGTATCAGCCCCAGCATTTT.

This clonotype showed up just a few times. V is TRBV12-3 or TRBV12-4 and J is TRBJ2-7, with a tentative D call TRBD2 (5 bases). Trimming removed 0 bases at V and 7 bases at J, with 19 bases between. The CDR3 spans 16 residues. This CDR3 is CASSLARIGPTGEQYF. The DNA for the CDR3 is TGTGCCAGCAGTTTAGCGCGAATCGGCCCGACGGGGGAGCAGTACTTC.

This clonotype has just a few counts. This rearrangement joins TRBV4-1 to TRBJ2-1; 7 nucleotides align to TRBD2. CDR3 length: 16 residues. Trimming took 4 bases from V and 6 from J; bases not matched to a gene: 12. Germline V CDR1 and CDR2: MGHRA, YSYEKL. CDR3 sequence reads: CASSRLMGGGLNEQFF. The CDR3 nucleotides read TGCGCCAGCAGCCGGCTCATGGGGGGAGGGCTCAATGAGCAGTTCTTC.